These 21 T cell receptor beta chains share one sample of origin, sequenced in a study of regulatory T cells in long-lasting Graves disease. This sample's time point: newly diagnosed GD, antithyroid drugs for less than 3 months. From PBMCs, RNA was extracted and then used to make the TCR library. Library construction for TCR beta used iRepertoire HTBI primers and Arm-PCR of CDR3 regions. MiXCR, run by TCRdb on the multiplex PCR reads, gives a single entry per CDR3 protein. The table has about 400,000 distinct CDR3 sequences, around 15% seen once. These data are also associated with another study on T cells in Graves' hyperthyroidism and ophthalmopathy.

The sequencing used peripheral blood mononuclear cells (PBMCs), collected at new diagnosis, from a patient treated with antithyroid drugs. These TCRs come from a woman aged 18-29 years with Graves disease.

This clonotype showed up many times. The rearrangement links TRBV11-2 to TRBJ1-1; weak D call: TRBD1 (5 bases). There are 14 residues in the CDR3. Trimming shortened V by 5 bases and J by 4 bases, and 14 bases separated the two germline ends. Germline CDR1 is SGHAT and CDR2 is FQNNGV. The CDR3 region is CASSPRGGGTEAFF. Here the CDR3 DNA reads TGTGCCAGCAGCCCAAGGGGCGGGGGCACTGAAGCTTTCTTT.

This clonotype has more than one count but fewer than ten. V and J are TRBV29-1 and TRBJ2-1; 7 nucleotides match TRBD2. The CDR3 spans 14 residues. Germline V gene data show CDR1 as SQVTM and CDR2 as ANQGSEA. V shed 5 bases and J 3 bases; nucleotides not matched to a gene: 7. This CDR3 is CSVRAGNLYNEQFF. CDR3 nucleotides: TGCAGCGTTAGAGCGGGAAATCTCTACAATGAGCAGTTCTTC.

The rearrangement links TRBV29-1 to TRBJ2-7; D ambiguous. Trimming took 3 bases from V and 1 from J, leaving 7 bases between them. Germline V gene data show CDR1 as SQVTM and CDR2 as ANQGSEA. This CDR3 is 12 amino acids long. The DNA for the CDR3 is TGCAGCGTTGATGGCAGTTCCTACGAGCAGTACTTC. This encodes CSVDGSSYEQYF.

This clonotype was observed many times. The V gene is TRBV11-2, the J gene TRBJ2-1; the match to TRBD1 covers 8 bases. This CDR3 has 14 amino acids. Germline CDR1 is SGHAT and CDR2 is FQNNGV. Trimming at V came to 5 bases and at J to 7 bases, leaving 7 bases not matched to a gene. CDR3 region: CASSPDRVRNEQFF. DNA of the CDR3: TGTGCCAGCAGCCCGGACAGGGTTCGTAATGAGCAGTTCTTC. Combining the CDR3 with reference TRBV11-2 and TRBJ2-1 gives the whole variable domain EAGVAQSPRYKIIEKRQSVAFWCNPISGHATLYWYQQILGQGPKLLIQFQNNGVVDDSQLPKDRFSAERLKGVDSTLKIQPAKLEDSAVYLCASSPDRVRNEQFFGPGTRLTVL.

This clonotype was seen more than once but under ten times. V gene TRBV20-1 combines with J gene TRBJ2-6; 10 positions agree with TRBD1. CDR1 and CDR2 from the germline V gene are DFQATT and SNEGSKA (reference sequence). V lost 1 base, J lost 0 bases, and 3 bases stayed unmatched. This CDR3 has 17 residues. For the CDR3, the DNA is TGCAGTGCTAGAGGAAGACAGGGGGCCTCTGGGGCCAACGTCCTGACTTTC. The encoded protein is CSARGRQGASGANVLTF.

This clonotype was counted ten times or more. The V call is TRBV10-3, the J call TRBJ1-4, with D perhaps TRBD1 (5 bases). The length of the CDR3 is 12 residues. CDR1 and CDR2 (germline): ENHRY, SYGVKD. Trimming took 6 bases from V and 8 from J, leaving 10 bases between them. The CDR3 region has the DNA TGTGCCATCAGCCCGGGGCGGGAAAAACTGTTTTTT. This sequence encodes CAISPGREKLFF.

On this clonotype: This likely reflects a read error, since a far larger clone is one base away. The chain joins TRBV27 to TRBJ2-1, with D unclear. The CDR3 loop spans 15 amino acids. The V end was cut by 5 bases, the J end by 0 bases, with 11 bases between. Germline V lookup: CDR1 MNHEY, CDR2 SMNVEV (reference sequence). CDR3 sequence reads: CASSSKVSSYNEQFF. The CDR3 DNA reads TGTGCCAGCAGTAGCAAGGTGAGCTCCTACAATGAGCAGTTCTTC.

This clonotype was detected only once. With a much larger clone just one base away, this may be a read error. This chain uses TRBV6-1 with TRBJ2-5; 10 nucleotides match TRBD2. This CDR3 has 18 amino acids. V lost 8 bases and J lost 9; bases outside the gene matches: 24. The germline gives CDR1 MNHNS, CDR2 SASEGT. This CDR3 is CASLVRDWTSGGVEAQYF. In DNA form, the CDR3 reads TGTGCCAGCCTTGTACGTGACTGGACTAGCGGAGGTGTGGAGGCCCAGTACTTC.

This clonotype occurred many times. The genes are TRBV5-6 and TRBJ2-7; 9 bases match TRBD2. This CDR3 is built from 14 residues. V trimming: 3 bases; J trimming: 3 bases; junction bases outside the gene matches: 4. CDR1 and CDR2 (germline): SGHDT, YYEEEE. The CDR3 here is CASSYGLAFYEQYF. The CDR3 DNA follows: TGTGCCAGCAGCTACGGACTAGCGTTCTACGAGCAGTACTTC.

The chain joins TRBV5-1 to TRBJ1-6; D ambiguous. Trimming took 1 base from V and 15 from J, leaving 17 bases between them. The CDR3 is 14 residues long. Germline V CDR1 and CDR2: SGHRS, YFSETQ. CDR3 coding DNA: TGCGCCAGCAGCTTGCAGTCAGATTCGGATCACCTCCACTTT. Its translation: CASSLQSDSDHLHF.

This clonotype has a count of ten or more. The V and J genes are TRBV28 and TRBJ1-3; D is perhaps TRBD1 (6 bases). Trimming pared 4 bases from V and 8 bases from J, leaving 12 bases between. The germline V gene has CDR1 MDHEN and CDR2 SYDVKM. CDR3 size: 13 residues. The CDR3 protein is CASSSEQGYTIYF. DNA of the CDR3: TGTGCCAGCAGTTCCGAACAGGGATACACCATATATTTT.

This clonotype was detected many times. The chain employs TRBV20-1 and TRBJ2-1; 7 nucleotides match TRBD2. The CDR3 totals 14 residues. The V gene's germline CDR1 is DFQATT and CDR2 SNEGSKA (reference sequence). V lost 2 bases, J lost 7 bases, and 8 bases stayed unmatched. The CDR3 region is CSARSLAVGNEQFF. The CDR3 DNA is TGCAGTGCTAGAAGTCTAGCGGTGGGGAATGAGCAGTTCTTC.

This clonotype was counted a few times. This chain links TRBV7-9 with TRBJ2-5; 10 nucleotides align to TRBD2. CDR1 SEHNR and CDR2 FQNEAQ come from the germline V gene (reference sequence). V shed 5 bases, J shed 5 bases, and the junction held 11 bases outside the gene matches. CDR3 size: 16 residues. The CDR3 DNA sequence: TGTGCCAGCAGCCCAACAGTCGGGACTAGCGTGGAGACCCAGTACTTC. As protein: CASSPTVGTSVETQYF.

This sequence joins TRBV25-1 and TRBJ1-2, with D uncertain. Per the germline V gene, CDR1 is MGHDK and CDR2 is SYGVNS. V lost 4 bases to trimming and J lost 8 bases, with 8 bases between them. The CDR3 covers 11 residues. CDR3 protein: CASSVRTGYTF. CDR3 bases: TGTGCCAGCAGTGTGAGGACCGGCTACACCTTC.

At least ten counts were recorded for this clonotype. The V and J genes are TRBV28 and TRBJ2-1; D possibly uses TRBD1 or TRBD2 (7 bases each). Trimming cost V 4 bases and J 0 bases, with 22 bases left between them. Germline loops: CDR1 MDHEN, CDR2 SYDVKM. CDR3 length equals 19 residues. The CDR3: CASSYLRGRGTSSYNEQFF. CDR3 sequence (DNA): TGTGCCAGCAGTTATCTTAGGGGGCGGGGGACCAGCTCCTACAATGAGCAGTTCTTC.

The table lists this clonotype with a few counts. A much larger clone is a single base away; this may be a read error. The chain has TRBV5-1 and TRBJ2-1, with TRBD2 matching over 13 bases. The CDR3 spans 15 residues. Germline V lookup: CDR1 SGHRS, CDR2 YFSETQ. With V trimmed by 4 bases and J by 5 bases, 3 bases remained unmatched. The CDR3 nucleotides are TGCGCCAGCAGCGCCGGGACTAGCGGGGACAATGAGCAGTTCTTC. Translating gives CASSAGTSGDNEQFF.

The sample holds many counts of this clonotype. The V and J genes are TRBV20-1 and TRBJ2-2, with 9 bases identical to TRBD2. The V and J ends lost 5 bases and 5 bases, in that order; junction bases with no gene match: 9. This CDR3 spans 15 amino acids. From germline, CDR1 is DFQATT and CDR2 SNEGSKA (reference sequence). In DNA form, the CDR3 reads TGCAGTGCTGCACGACTAGCGGACGTGACCGGGGAGCTGTTTTTT. The encoded protein is CSAARLADVTGELFF.

In its sample, this clonotype was seen many times. The rearrangement uses TRBV7-3 and TRBJ1-6; 9 bases map to TRBD1. Germline values: CDR1 SGHTA, CDR2 FQGTGA. This CDR3 comprises 14 residues. The J segment lost 7 bases and the V segment lost 2 bases, leaving 0 bases of the junction unmatched. The CDR3 region is CASSLGTGNSPLHF. For the CDR3, the DNA is TGTGCCAGCAGCTTAGGGACAGGGAATTCACCCCTCCACTTT.

Worth noting for this clonotype: This could be a read error, since a much larger clone is one nucleotide away. The CDR3 does not end in the conserved phenylalanine or tryptophan, so this is likely a read error. The chain carries TRBV30 and TRBJ2-1; tentative D call: TRBD1 (6 bases). Germline V gene data show CDR1 as GTSNPN and CDR2 as SVGIG (reference sequence). V shed 5 bases and J shed 8 bases, with 13 bases lying between them. CDR3 length: 12 amino acids. CDR3 amino acids: CAWGGRVDEQFS. The CDR3 coding sequence is TGTGCCTGGGGGGGCAGGGTTGATGAGCAGTTCTCC.

Ten or more counts support this clonotype. The V call is TRBV20-1, the J call TRBJ2-5, with no clear D. CDR3 length: 13 residues. CDR1 and CDR2 from the germline V gene are DFQATT and SNEGSKA (reference sequence). In DNA, the CDR3 is TGCAGCACCCCCATATGGGCTCAAGAGACCCAGTACTTC. This sequence encodes CSTPIWAQETQYF.

A note on this clonotype: The junction and the germline gene differ at one end; a read error may be behind it. The chain employs TRBV3-1 and TRBJ1-1, with 8 bases aligning to TRBD1. CDR3 length: 14 residues. CDR1 and CDR2 (germline): LGHDT, YNNKEL (reference sequence). CDR3 nucleotides: TGTGCCAGCGGCCAAGGACAGGGAAGGACTGAAGCTTTCTTT. As protein: CASGQGQGRTEAFF.